The rows below give T cell receptor beta chains drawn from one sample of a study of identical twins. One entry per CDR3 protein results from TCRdb running MiXCR on the 5' RACE reads. The top ten clones hold more than 6% of a sample with about 340,000 distinct CDR3 sequences, about 12% of them seen once. These data were also reused for a study on yellow fever vaccine responses in identical twins.

The sequencing sample was made of CD8+ T cells sorted from blood. The receptors shown here come from a woman aged 18-29 years in good health. Each CDR3 is given with its conserved first and last residue. A D gene is named only where the DNA matches it firmly. Size is stated for part of the rows, as once, few or many counts, or as a class when the clone is expanded.

few,TRBJ2-1,TRBV7-8,TRBD2,CASSPPSGTYNEQFF,TGTGCCAGCAGCCCGCCTAGCGGAACCTACAATGAGCAGTTCTTC
once,TRBJ2-2,TRBV7-7,.,CASSPWPNTRELFF,TGTGCCAGCAGTCCATGGCCCAACACCAGGGAGCTGTTTTTT
many,TRBJ2-7,TRBV27,TRBD1,CASSYGQGAYEQYF,TGTGCCAGCAGTTACGGACAGGGGGCCTACGAGCAGTACTTC
.,TRBJ2-1,TRBV11-2,.,CASSLDPGHEQFF,TGTGCCAGCAGCTTAGATCCGGGGCATGAGCAGTTCTTC
.,TRBJ2-7,TRBV20-1,TRBD2,CSARTSIGSGGEQYF,TGCAGTGCTAGGACTAGCATCGGGAGCGGGGGGGAGCAGTACTTC
.,TRBJ2-7,TRBV15,TRBD2,CATSRALLAGETYEQYF,TGTGCCACCAGCAGAGCCCTGCTAGCGGGAGAAACCTACGAGCAGTACTTC
few,TRBJ2-1,TRBV6-2/TRBV6-3,TRBD2,CAVQGTSDINEQFF,TGTGCCGTCCAGGGGACTAGTGATATCAATGAGCAGTTCTTC
.,TRBJ1-6,TRBV4-1,.,CASSQVRRDYSPLHF,TGCGCCAGCAGCCAAGTGAGGCGGGATTATTCACCCCTCCACTTT
few,TRBJ2-3,TRBV20-1,TRBD2,CSATGLAGGDTQYF,TGCAGTGCGACCGGACTAGCGGGCGGAGATACGCAGTATTTT
few,TRBJ2-7,TRBV7-2,TRBD2,CASSLELAGGRHYEQYF,TGTGCCAGCAGCTTGGAACTAGCGGGAGGGCGTCATTACGAGCAGTACTTC
many,TRBJ2-5,TRBV12-3/TRBV12-4,.,CASSQGGQETQYF,TGTGCCAGCAGCCAAGGGGGACAAGAGACCCAGTACTTC
few,TRBJ2-2,TRBV11-1,TRBD1,CASSIWTGGVVNTGELFF,TGTGCCAGCAGCATTTGGACAGGGGGCGTGGTAAACACCGGGGAGCTGTTTTTT
many,TRBJ1-5,TRBV27,.,CASSLSWGRGQPQHF,TGTGCCAGCAGTTTATCGTGGGGGAGAGGGCAGCCCCAGCATTTT
many,TRBJ1-2,TRBV7-9,TRBD1,CASSMTGTGDGYTF,TGTGCCAGCAGCATGACCGGGACAGGGGATGGCTACACCTTC
few,TRBJ2-3,TRBV5-5,TRBD2,CASSLAGASTDTQYF,TGTGCCAGCAGCTTAGCGGGGGCTAGCACAGATACGCAGTATTTT
once,TRBJ1-6,TRBV4-1,.,CASSQSLGGYNSPLHF,TGCGCCAGCAGCCAGAGCCTCGGGGGCTATAATTCACCCCTCCACTTT
.,TRBJ2-1,TRBV6-1,.,CASSEAGGYNEQFF,TGTGCCAGCAGTGAAGCGGGGGGATACAATGAGCAGTTCTTC
.,TRBJ2-5,TRBV7-6,TRBD1,CASSTRDSVMNQETQYF,TGTGCCAGCAGCACCCGGGACAGCGTGATGAACCAAGAGACCCAGTACTTC
few,TRBJ2-1,TRBV7-2,.,CAEGVRGNDEQFF,TGTGCCGAGGGGGTCAGGGGCAACGATGAGCAGTTCTTC
few,TRBJ2-1,TRBV11-1,.,CASSLNGIDEQFF,TGTGCCAGCAGCTTAAACGGGATAGATGAGCAGTTCTTC
many,TRBJ2-7,TRBV27,.,CASSLLQGWGEQYF,TGTGCCAGCAGTTTATTACAGGGATGGGGCGAGCAGTACTTC
many,TRBJ2-1,TRBV5-1,TRBD1,CASSLRGQGNINEQFF,TGCGCCAGCAGCTTGAGGGGACAGGGTAATATCAATGAGCAGTTCTTC
.,TRBJ2-3,TRBV4-1,.,CASSQALRVGGTDTQYF,TGCGCCAGCAGCCAAGCCCTGCGGGTCGGGGGCACAGATACGCAGTATTTT
few,TRBJ1-1,TRBV28,.,CASSLVIDTEAFF,TGTGCCAGCAGTTTAGTTATCGACACTGAAGCTTTCTTT
few,TRBJ2-3,TRBV12-3/TRBV12-4,.,CASSPHLGLFPDTQYF,TGTGCCAGCAGTCCACACCTCGGACTATTCCCAGATACGCAGTATTTT
few,TRBJ2-2,TRBV11-2,TRBD2,CASSFLTSGSFTTGELFF,TGTGCCAGCAGCTTCCTGACTAGCGGGAGCTTTACTACCGGGGAGCTGTTTTTT
few,TRBJ1-1,TRBV7-9,.,CASSLVVSTNTEAFF,TGTGCCAGCAGCTTAGTAGTTTCGACAAACACTGAAGCTTTCTTT
few,TRBJ2-3,TRBV16,.,CASSQWGRGTDTQYF,TGTGCCAGCAGCCAATGGGGAAGGGGCACAGATACGCAGTATTTT
.,TRBJ2-7,TRBV20-1,TRBD1,CSATLDGTGGFYEQYF,TGCAGTGCTACCTTAGACGGGACAGGGGGCTTCTACGAGCAGTACTTC
few,TRBJ2-3,TRBV10-2,TRBD2,CASTSAGGLSTDTQYF,TGCGCCAGCACCTCAGCGGGAGGGCTTAGCACAGATACGCAGTATTTT
.,TRBJ2-7,TRBV11-2,.,CASSFNGIYEQYF,TGTGCCAGCAGCTTTAACGGGATCTACGAGCAGTACTTC
.,TRBJ1-4,TRBV7-9,.,CASSLARGGREKLFF,TGTGCCAGCAGCTTAGCGCGGGGAGGAAGGGAAAAACTGTTTTTT
few,TRBJ2-7,TRBV4-1,TRBD1,CASSRSRDRDEQYF,TGCGCCAGCAGCCGGTCCCGGGACAGGGACGAGCAGTACTTC
.,TRBJ2-1,TRBV7-6,.,CASSSARADSYNEQFF,TGTGCCAGCAGCTCCGCTAGAGCGGACTCCTACAATGAGCAGTTCTTC
.,TRBJ2-7,TRBV5-5,.,CASSLGRLVGYEQYF,TGTGCCAGCAGCTTAGGTCGGCTAGTCGGGTACGAGCAGTACTTC
.,TRBJ2-7,TRBV14,TRBD1,CASSLPGQKTKRPYEQYF,TGTGCCAGCAGCTTACCGGGACAGAAAACAAAACGCCCCTACGAGCAGTACTTC
many,TRBJ2-7,TRBV7-9,.,CASSQQGGTYEQYF,TGTGCCAGCAGCCAACAGGGGGGGACCTACGAGCAGTACTTC